The 17 T cell receptor beta chains in this list originate from one sample, sequenced in a study of T cells after yellow fever vaccination. Each CDR3 protein gets one entry after TCRdb re-called the 5' RACE reads with MiXCR. The data show just under 600,000 distinct CDR3 sequences, with 13% seen just once and around an eighth held by the top ten. Sequences were derived from PBMCs, sampled on the day of the yellow fever booster vaccination. These TCRs come from a man aged 25 to 40 who received the YFV17D yellow fever vaccine.

This clonotype came up a few times. V is TRBV29-1 and J is TRBJ1-5, with unresolved D. CDR1 is SQVTM and CDR2 is ANQGSEA in the germline V gene. The CDR3 contains 13 residues. Trimming cost V 5 bases and J 3 bases, with 11 bases left between them. The CDR3 nucleotides read TGCAGCGTTTGCGACACCAACAATCAGCCCCAGCATTTT. As protein: CSVCDTNNQPQHF. Full variable domain (missing parts from reference TRBV29-1 and TRBJ1-5): SAVISQKPSRDICQRGTSLTIQCQVDSQVTMMFWYRQQPGQSLTLIATANQGSEATYESGFVIDKFPISRPNLTFSTLTVSNMSPEDSSIYLCSVCDTNNQPQHFGDGTRLSIL.

This clonotype was found a few times. V and J are TRBV6-5 and TRBJ1-2, with TRBD1 identical over 7 bases. CDR1 MNHEY and CDR2 SVGAGI come from the germline V gene. The CDR3 extends over 14 amino acids. The ends lost 5 bases at V and 7 bases at J; junction bases unmatched: 10. This CDR3 reads CASSRSTGPRGYTF. CDR3 nucleotide sequence: TGTGCCAGCAGTAGGTCGACAGGGCCGCGTGGCTACACCTTC.

This clonotype was picked up a small number of times. This rearrangement joins TRBV20-1 to TRBJ2-1, with 7 bases lining up with TRBD2. Losses at the gene ends were 7 bases for V and 9 bases for J; bases not matched to a gene: 15. This CDR3 is 14 amino acids long. Germline CDR1 DFQATT, CDR2 SNEGSKA (reference sequence). CDR3 in amino acids: CSDETLADSGEQFF. DNA of the CDR3: TGCAGTGATGAGACCCTAGCGGATTCGGGTGAGCAGTTCTTC.

The chain couples TRBV15 to TRBJ1-4; D is unresolved. CDR3 size: 11 residues. V was shortened by 3 bases and J by 10 bases, with 6 bases between the two germline ends. From germline, CDR1 is LNHNV and CDR2 YYDKDF (reference sequence). In DNA, the CDR3 is TGTGCCACCAGCAGCTATGGAAAACTGTTTTTT. It specifies CATSSYGKLFF.

This clonotype was counted at least ten times. J is TRBJ2-7 and V is TRBV30; D uncertain. V lost 0 bases to trimming and J lost 7 bases, with 13 bases between them. Per germline, CDR1 GTSNPN and CDR2 SVGIG (reference sequence). The CDR3 sequence is 13 residues long. DNA for the CDR3: TGTGCCTGGAGTGTACTTGGGTCGTTGGAGCAGTACTTC. Translating it yields CAWSVLGSLEQYF.

The chain links TRBV24-1 to TRBJ2-5; the D gene could be TRBD1 or TRBD2 (5 bases each). CDR3 length: 14 residues. Trimming removed 4 bases at V and 5 bases at J, with 13 bases between. Germline V lookup: CDR1 KGHDR, CDR2 SFDVKD. As DNA, the CDR3 is TGTGCCACCAGTGACCCCGGGACGGAGGAGACCCAGTACTTC. Its protein is CATSDPGTEETQYF.

This clonotype was observed a few times. The gene calls are TRBV20-1 and TRBJ1-2; D is uncertain. Germline V CDR1 and CDR2: DFQATT, SNEGSKA (reference sequence). This CDR3 comprises 13 residues. As DNA, the CDR3 is TGCTCCCAAAGCAGGAACACTAACTATGGCTACACCTTC. Amino acid sequence: CSQSRNTNYGYTF.

This clonotype has just a few counts. A read error may be the cause here, since a much bigger clone is one base away. This chain's CDR3 is CASSYGNEQFF. DNA for the CDR3: TGTGCCAGCAGTTATGGGAATGAGCAGTTCTTC. This chain uses TRBV6-6 with TRBJ2-1; D not resolved. The CDR3 totals 11 residues. The V end was cut by 3 bases, the J end by 7 bases, with 4 bases between. Germline V gene data show CDR1 as MNHNY and CDR2 as SVGAGI (reference sequence).

This clonotype was observed a handful of times. The chain joins TRBV20-1 to TRBJ2-1; D might be TRBD1 (6 bases). CDR1 is DFQATT, CDR2 SNEGSKA, per germline (reference sequence). This CDR3 has 14 residues. Trimming took 0 bases from V and 5 from J, leaving 11 bases between them. CDR3 coding DNA: TGCAGTGCTAGAGAGCAGGGGTGGGACAATGAGCAGTTCTTC. Translation: CSAREQGWDNEQFF.

This clonotype was counted a few times. The chain combines TRBV11-3 with TRBJ2-2; D call uncertain. V gave up 4 bases and J gave up 4 bases, with 10 bases separating them. CDR3 length: 14 residues. Germline-derived CDR1 and CDR2 are SGHNT and YENEEA. The chain's CDR3 is CASSSRRGTGELFF. Here the CDR3 DNA reads TGTGCCAGCAGCTCTCGTAGAGGCACCGGGGAGCTGTTTTTT.

The rearrangement uses TRBV7-2 and TRBJ1-6, with D tentatively TRBD1 (5 bases). CDR3 length equals 15 residues. Looked up from germline, CDR1 is SGHTA and CDR2 is FQGNSA. V gave up 2 bases and J gave up 9 bases, with 14 bases separating them. The CDR3 loop is CASSLRAGRASPLHF. Written as DNA, the CDR3 is TGTGCCAGCAGCTTAAGGGCAGGGCGTGCTTCACCCCTCCACTTT.

The chain recombines TRBV12-3 or TRBV12-4 with TRBJ2-7; a weak D match, TRBD1 (6 bases). The CDR3 has 14 residues. V was cut by 5 bases and J by 6 bases, with 17 bases left in between. Here the CDR3 reads CASSAGQLSGEQYF. The CDR3 bases are TGTGCCAGCAGTGCTGGACAGTTATCCGGCGAGCAGTACTTC.

In its sample, this clonotype was seen a few times. The V gene is TRBV7-3, the J gene TRBJ2-1; 7 bases are a match to TRBD2. From germline, CDR1 is SGHTA and CDR2 FQGTGA. The CDR3 sequence is 18 residues long. Trimming cost V 2 bases and J 8 bases; bases outside gene matches: 18. CDR3 in DNA: TGTGCCAGCAGCTTAGGAACTTGGGGCGGGAGTCACCCATATGAGCAGTTCTTC. Encoded protein: CASSLGTWGGSHPYEQFF. The variable domain in full, with the rest retrieved from reference TRBV7-3 and TRBJ2-1, is GAGVSQTPSNKVTEKGKYVELRCDPISGHTALYWYRQSLGQGPEFLIYFQGTGAADDSGLPNDRFFAVRPEGSVSTLKIQRTERGDSAVYLCASSLGTWGGSHPYEQFFGPGTRLTVL.

This chain links TRBV14 with TRBJ1-1; D gene ambiguous. This CDR3 is built from 14 residues. Per germline, CDR1 SGHDN and CDR2 FVKESK. V was cut by 1 base and J by 4 bases, with 10 bases left in between. The CDR3 spells CASSQVKATTEAFF. DNA of the CDR3: TGTGCCAGCAGCCAAGTTAAAGCAACCACTGAAGCTTTCTTT.

This clonotype was recorded a few times. This chain uses TRBV6-1 with TRBJ2-5; either TRBD1 or TRBD2 may supply D (5 bases each). V was pared by 6 bases and J by 7 bases, with 21 bases between. The CDR3 runs 15 residues. Germline V gene lookup returns CDR1 MNHNS and CDR2 SASEGT. In nucleotides, the CDR3 is TGTGCCAGCAGGAGCCCGGGGACGGACCCCGGGACCCAGTACTTC. It specifies CASRSPGTDPGTQYF.

This clonotype turned up a few times. This chain joins TRBV4-3 and TRBJ1-5, with D perhaps TRBD1 (5 bases). The V end was cut by 0 bases, the J end by 4 bases, with 10 bases between. CDR3 length: 15 amino acids. CDR1 and CDR2 (germline): LGHNA, YSLEER. Here the CDR3 reads CASSQDPQGNQPQHF. DNA for the CDR3: TGCGCCAGCAGCCAAGATCCTCAGGGAAATCAGCCCCAGCATTTT.

This clonotype was counted at least ten times. The gene calls are TRBV20-1 and TRBJ2-1, with 9 bases fitting TRBD2. The J segment lost 8 bases and the V segment lost 5 bases, leaving 13 bases of the junction unmatched. CDR1 is DFQATT and CDR2 is SNEGSKA in the germline V gene (reference sequence). The CDR3 totals 15 residues. As DNA, the CDR3 is TGCAGTGCTCGGAGGGCGGGAGGGCCCTCGTATGAGCAGTTCTTC. Translation gives CSARRAGGPSYEQFF.